Here is one T cell receptor (beta chain) with its context. The data were taken from a study of T cell responses to AZD1222 COVID-19 vaccine. Clones were read by immunoSEQ multiplex PCR, and TCRdb kept only the in-frame ones, dropping some. The sample yields approximately 100,000 clones, 91% seen once. The clonotype was recovered from an adult in good health. This sample comprised peripheral blood, obtained on day 0 of AZD1222 vaccination.

CDR3 sequence: CASSGGLGNEQFF. The CDR3 coding sequence is TGTGCCAGCAGTGGGGGGCTTGGCAATGAGCAGTTCTTC. V and J are TRBV2 and TRBJ2-1, with a weak D call TRBD1 (6 bases). The CDR3 sequence is 13 residues long. CDR1 SNHLY and CDR2 FYNNEI come from the germline V gene. Trimming shortened V by 4 bases and J by 6 bases, and 10 bases separated the two germline ends. Combining the CDR3 with reference TRBV2 and TRBJ2-1 gives the whole variable domain EPEVTQTPSHQVTQMGQEVILRCVPISNHLYFYWYRQILGQKVEFLVSFYNNEISEKSEIFDDQFSVERPDGSNFTLKIRSTKLEDSAMYFCASSGGLGNEQFFGPGTRLTVL.